This TCR beta chain is drawn from a study of T cells in Graves' hyperthyroidism and ophthalmopathy. Notes on the study in general: Ophthalmopathy prediction by the model preceded onset by a median roughly 6 months.

This clonotype came up a few times. As yet, its antigen is unknown. The CDR3 sequence is 15 residues long. The V gene lost 4 bases and the J gene lost 6 bases, with 16 bases spanning the gap. CDR1 is LGHDT and CDR2 is YNNKEL in the germline V gene (reference sequence). Template material for amplifying TCR beta CDR3 regions consisted of RNA transcripts. TCR CDR3 underwent first-round RT-PCR with the HTBI primer set. TCRdb ran MiXCR on the multiplex PCR reads and lists one entry per CDR3 protein. The table shows about 560,000 distinct CDR3 sequences, with approximately 16% occurring only once. The receptor's source is a woman between 18 and 30 years old with Graves' hyperthyroidism. Sequencing was performed on blood. The J gene is TRBJ2-1, the V gene TRBV3-1; D may be TRBD1 or TRBD2 (6 bases each). CDR3 sequence reads: CASSLLGGPANEQFF. In DNA, the CDR3 is TGTGCCAGCAGCCTCCTAGGGGGGCCGGCCAATGAGCAGTTCTTC.